Below, 21 T cell receptor beta chains from the same sample are listed, as sequenced in a study of OX40 agonist ivuxolimab in advanced cancers. The data were produced by immunoSEQ multiplex PCR, yet TCRdb's version contains in-frame clones alone and is incomplete. The sample contains about 63,000 clones, 85% to 90% of which appear only once. This specimen was CD4+ or CD8+ T cells sorted from blood, taken in a trial of the OX40 agonist ivuxolimab. The receptors were sampled from an adult with an advanced solid tumor such as melanoma, head and neck, liver or kidney cancer.

The CDR3 protein is CASSVGNSPMVNTIYF. In DNA, the CDR3 is TGTGCCAGCAGCGTAGGTAACAGCCCGATGGTTAACACCATATATTTT. The chain recombines TRBV9 with TRBJ1-3; D gene uncertain. The CDR3 covers 16 residues. V was clipped by 0 bases and J by 7 bases, with 17 bases between them. Germline CDR1 reads SGDLS; CDR2 reads YYNGEE.

The chain joins TRBV29-1 to TRBJ2-1, with 8 positions matching TRBD2. Germline CDR1 reads SQVTM; CDR2 reads ANQGSEA. The CDR3 loop spans 14 amino acids. Trimming took 4 bases from V and 4 from J; bases not matched to a gene: 6. The CDR3 region has the DNA TGCAGCGTTGTCTTCCAGCGGGGGTACAATGAGCAGTTCTTC. This gives the protein CSVVFQRGYNEQFF.

The chain recombines TRBV6-1 with TRBJ2-3; 8 nucleotides line up with TRBD2. With V trimmed by 6 bases and J by 8 bases, 13 bases remained unmatched. In germline, CDR1 is MNHNS, CDR2 SASEGT. The CDR3 is 15 residues long. CDR3 coding DNA: TGTGCCAGCAGCCCCGTACTAGCCAGCGGGGGTACGCAGTATTTT. Translating gives CASSPVLASGGTQYF.

This chain uses TRBV28 with TRBJ2-7, with D tentatively TRBD1 or TRBD2 (5 bases each). The germline CDR1 and CDR2 sequences are MDHEN and SYDVKM. The V end lost 6 bases, the J end lost 10 bases, and 16 bases lay between the germline ends. This CDR3 spans 12 amino acids. CDR3 bases: TGTGCCAGCAGAAGTGGCCTGGGGGAACAGTACTTC. Translated: CASRSGLGEQYF. The whole variable domain, filled in from reference TRBV28 and TRBJ2-7, reads DVKVTQSSRYLVKRTGEKVFLECVQDMDHENMFWYRQDPGLGLRLIYFSYDVKMKEKGDIPEGYSVSREKKERFSLILESASTNQTSMYLCASRSGLGEQYFGPGTRLTVT.

The chain uses TRBV2 and TRBJ2-4, with D possibly being TRBD1 (6 bases). The V and J ends lost 11 bases and 8 bases respectively, with 19 bases between them. Per germline, CDR1 SNHLY and CDR2 FYNNEI. This CDR3 has 13 amino acids. CDR3 nucleotide sequence: TGTGCCGGGAGACAGGATGGGTCGGACATTCAGTACTTC. It specifies CAGRQDGSDIQYF. The whole variable domain, remainder taken from reference TRBV2 and TRBJ2-4, is EPEVTQTPSHQVTQMGQEVILRCVPISNHLYFYWYRQILGQKVEFLVSFYNNEISEKSEIFDDQFSVERPDGSNFTLKIRSTKLEDSAMYFCAGRQDGSDIQYFGAGTRLSVL.

This rearrangement joins TRBV19 to TRBJ1-5; 7 bases are shared with TRBD1. V was clipped by 6 bases and J by 5 bases; unmatched bases: 7. Germline CDR1 LNHDA, CDR2 SQIVND (reference sequence). The length of the CDR3 is 14 residues. CDR3 nucleotide sequence: TGTGCCAGTAGGAGACAGGGCGGGGATCAGCCCCAGCATTTT. Protein sequence: CASRRQGGDQPQHF.

CDR3 sequence reads: CASSLKRGRGYGYTF. The CDR3 DNA reads as TGTGCCAGCAGTTTGAAGAGGGGGCGCGGCTATGGCTACACCTTC. The chain couples TRBV28 to TRBJ1-2; 7 bases are shared with TRBD1. Unmatched junction bases numbered 8, after V lost 3 bases and J lost 4 bases. This CDR3 spans 15 amino acids. Looked up from germline, CDR1 is MDHEN and CDR2 is SYDVKM.

V usage is TRBV15 and J usage is TRBJ2-1; unclear D gene. Trimming cost V 0 bases and J 9 bases, with 9 bases left between them. Germline V gene sequence: CDR1 LNHNV, CDR2 YYDKDF (reference sequence). CDR3 size: 13 residues. The CDR3 bases are TGTGCCACCAGCAGAGATGTAGGAGCTGAGCAGTTCTTC. This encodes CATSRDVGAEQFF.

The chain joins TRBV18 to TRBJ1-5; D is unresolved. With 2 bases removed from V and 4 bases from J, the gap between germline ends came to 12 bases. The germline CDR1 and CDR2 sequences are KGHSH and LQKENI. CDR3 length: 15 residues. The CDR3 nucleotides read TGTGCCAGCTCACCAGAAATCGGGGAAAATCAGCCCCAGCATTTT. This codes for CASSPEIGENQPQHF.

The chain is built from TRBV5-6 and TRBJ2-3, with D unresolved. The CDR3 length is 12 residues. Germline V gene sequence: CDR1 SGHDT, CDR2 YYEEEE. V lost 5 bases, J lost 6 bases, and 10 bases lay in between. The CDR3 bases are TGTGCCAGCAGAGACGGTTCTGATACGCAGTATTTT. Its translation is CASRDGSDTQYF.

The chain recombines TRBV5-4 with TRBJ1-3, with D possibly matching TRBD1 (5 bases). There are 16 residues in the CDR3. CDR1 and CDR2 from the germline V gene are SGHNT and YYREEE (reference sequence). V dropped 5 bases and J dropped 3 bases, with 18 bases sitting between them. This CDR3 reads CASSTHEDRSGNTIYF. CDR3 coding DNA: TGTGCCAGCAGTACCCACGAAGACAGAAGTGGAAACACCATATATTTT.

The chain recombines TRBV18 with TRBJ1-1, with TRBD1 matching over 8 bases. CDR3 size: 18 residues. Germline V gene lookup returns CDR1 KGHSH and CDR2 LQKENI. V lost 3 bases, J lost 4 bases, and 16 bases stayed unmatched. CDR3 sequence (DNA): TGTGCCAGCTCACCCCTGGCAGGGGGCGGAGGGCGTGGCACTGAAGCTTTCTTT. Translation gives CASSPLAGGGGRGTEAFF.

The count of this clone is one. V gene TRBV6-5 combines with J gene TRBJ2-5, with D tentatively TRBD2 (7 bases). This CDR3 region has 15 residues. Trimming cost V 7 bases and J 4 bases, with 19 bases left between them. Germline V lookup: CDR1 MNHEY, CDR2 SVGAGI. The CDR3 DNA reads TGTGCCAGCACCTGGGGGGGGCGGATAGGAGAGACCCAGTACTTC. Translation gives CASTWGGRIGETQYF.

This chain connects TRBV4-1 to TRBJ2-7; D might be TRBD1 (5 bases). Per germline, CDR1 MGHRA and CDR2 YSYEKL. This CDR3 spans 15 amino acids. V lost 0 bases to trimming and J lost 6 bases, with 15 bases between them. The CDR3 DNA is TGCGCCAGCAGCCAAGACCAGGGCTATGGGGTCGAGCAGTACTTC. Protein product: CASSQDQGYGVEQYF.

This clone was recorded once. The chain joins TRBV6-6 to TRBJ1-4; tentative D call: TRBD1 (5 bases). V was clipped by 0 bases and J by 8 bases, with 10 bases between them. Germline V CDR1 and CDR2: MNHNY, SVGAGI (reference sequence). This CDR3 comprises 14 residues. The CDR3 reads CASSYSGTSEKLFF. In DNA, the CDR3 is TGTGCCAGCAGTTACTCCGGGACCAGCGAAAAACTGTTTTTT.

The rearrangement links TRBV27 to TRBJ1-1; D gene unclear. CDR3 length: 15 residues. Trimming took off 3 bases at V and 1 base at J, with 12 bases between the two ends. CDR1 is MNHEY, CDR2 SMNVEV, per germline (reference sequence). The CDR3 here is CASSFLSRTNTEAFF. As DNA, the CDR3 is TGTGCCAGCAGTTTCTTGAGTAGGACGAACACTGAAGCTTTCTTT.

The rearrangement links TRBV5-1 to TRBJ1-1; no definite D call. Trimming pared 0 bases from V and 0 bases from J, leaving 6 bases between. Looked up from germline, CDR1 is SGHRS and CDR2 is YFSETQ. The CDR3 spans 14 residues. CDR3 nucleotides: TGCGCCAGCAGCTTGGACGTTATGAACACTGAAGCTTTCTTT. It is translated as CASSLDVMNTEAFF.

CDR3 coding DNA: TGCGCCAGCAGCAACACAGGGACAGATACGCAGTATTTT. Protein product: CASSNTGTDTQYF. V usage is TRBV5-1 and J usage is TRBJ2-3; TRBD1 might be the D (6 bases). In germline, CDR1 is SGHRS, CDR2 YFSETQ. The CDR3 is made up of 13 amino acids. The V and J ends lost 4 bases and 3 bases respectively, with 9 bases between them.

V is TRBV7-2 and J is TRBJ2-5, with D tentatively TRBD1 (5 bases). Germline V gene sequence: CDR1 SGHTA, CDR2 FQGNSA. The V gene lost 5 bases and the J gene lost 5 bases, with 15 bases spanning the gap. The CDR3 contains 14 residues. Here the CDR3 DNA reads TGTGCCAGCAGCGCGCAGGGTAATAGGGAGACCCAGTACTTC. The encoded protein is CASSAQGNRETQYF. Complete variable domain (other parts from reference TRBV7-2 and TRBJ2-5): GAGVSQSPSNKVTEKGKDVELRCDPISGHTALYWYRQSLGQGLEFLIYFQGNSAPDKSGLPSDRFSAERTGGSVSTLTIQRTQQEDSAVYLCASSAQGNRETQYFGPGTRLLVL.

The V and J genes are TRBV13 and TRBJ2-1; 11 bases are a match to TRBD2. The CDR3 totals 15 residues. V was pared by 7 bases and J by 2 bases, with 4 bases of the junction left unmatched. The germline V gene has CDR1 PRHDT and CDR2 FYEKMQ (reference sequence). The CDR3 DNA sequence: TGTGCCAGCAAGGCGGGACTAGCGGCCTACAATGAGCAGTTCTTC. Residues: CASKAGLAAYNEQFF.

This clone came up a few times. The chain combines TRBV11-2 with TRBJ2-6; D ambiguous. This CDR3 has 13 residues. V lost 7 bases, J lost 2 bases, and 6 bases lay in between. Germline CDR1 reads SGHAT; CDR2 reads FQNNGV. The CDR3 sequence is CASIPAGANVLTF. The DNA of the CDR3 is TGTGCCAGCATACCAGCTGGGGCCAACGTCCTGACTTTC.